This TCR beta chain derives from a study of brain T cells in children with intractable seizures. The CDR3 extends over 14 amino acids. Trimming cost V 5 bases and J 4 bases, with 12 bases left between them. Germline V gene sequence: CDR1 SEHNR, CDR2 FQNEAQ (reference sequence). Time point in this sample: blood from clinic visit 5 months post-surgery; TSC patient then seizure free. This table comes from immunoSEQ multiplex PCR, and its TCRdb copy is limited to in-frame clones, with some not included. The sample holds hundreds of thousands of clones, over 90% seen once. Sequencing was performed on peripheral blood, taken less than 6 months after surgery. The chain recombines TRBV7-9 with TRBJ1-3; D perhaps matches TRBD1 (5 bases). This TCR derives from a boy under three years old with tuberous sclerosis and intractable seizures. The chain's CDR3 is CASSPPGYGNTIYF. CDR3 coding DNA: TGTGCCAGCAGCCCCCCAGGGTACGGAAACACCATATATTTT. The full variable domain, its missing parts supplied by reference TRBV7-9 and TRBJ1-3, is DTGVSQNPRHKITKRGQNVTFRCDPISEHNRLYWYRQTLGQGPEFLTYFQNEAQLEKSRLLSDRFSAERPKGSFSTLEIQRTEQGDSAMYLCASSPPGYGNTIYFGEGSWLTVV.